The present T cell receptor beta chain was sequenced within a study of CD8 T cells in ankylosing spondylitis. General study results and limits: Within ankylosing spondylitis blood, a TCR beta motif made up of roughly eight highly homologous variants appeared to be characteristic.

The germline V gene has CDR1 LGHNA and CDR2 YSLEER. This CDR3 spans 15 amino acids. V gave up 4 bases and J gave up 6 bases; unmatched junction bases: 9. TCRdb redid the calling of the 5' RACE reads with MiXCR, one entry per CDR3 protein. The sample has about 220,000 distinct CDR3 sequences; 5.5% to 7.5% are singletons. There are many counts of this clonotype. What it binds is not known. The origin of this receptor is a male donor with ankylosing spondylitis. The gene calls are TRBV4-3 and TRBJ2-3, with 8 bases identical to TRBD1. Sequencing input: blood, either unsorted or a sorted T cell fraction (not recorded which). The CDR3 loop reads CASSRGDRIHDTQYF. The CDR3 DNA reads TGCGCCAGCAGCCGAGGGGACAGGATCCACGATACGCAGTATTTT.